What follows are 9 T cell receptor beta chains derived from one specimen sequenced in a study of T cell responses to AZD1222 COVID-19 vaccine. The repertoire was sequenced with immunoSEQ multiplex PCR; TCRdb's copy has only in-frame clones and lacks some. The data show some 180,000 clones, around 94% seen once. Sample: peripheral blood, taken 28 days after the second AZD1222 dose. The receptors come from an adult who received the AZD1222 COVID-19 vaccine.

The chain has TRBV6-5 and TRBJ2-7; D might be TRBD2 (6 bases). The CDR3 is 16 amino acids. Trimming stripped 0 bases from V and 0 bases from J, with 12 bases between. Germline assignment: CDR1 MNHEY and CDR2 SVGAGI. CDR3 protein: CASSYSMGGSSYEQYF. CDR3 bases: TGTGCCAGCAGTTACTCGATGGGGGGAAGCTCCTACGAGCAGTACTTC.

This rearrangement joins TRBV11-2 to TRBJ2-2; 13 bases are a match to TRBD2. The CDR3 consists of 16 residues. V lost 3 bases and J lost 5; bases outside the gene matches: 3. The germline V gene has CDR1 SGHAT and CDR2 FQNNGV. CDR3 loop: CASSFELAGGTGELFF. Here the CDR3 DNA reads TGTGCCAGCAGCTTCGAACTAGCGGGAGGGACCGGGGAGCTGTTTTTT.

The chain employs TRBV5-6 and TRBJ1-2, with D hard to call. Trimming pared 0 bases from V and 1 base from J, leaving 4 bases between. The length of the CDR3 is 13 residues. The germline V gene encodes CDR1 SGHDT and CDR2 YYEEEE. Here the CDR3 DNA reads TGTGCCAGCAGCTTGGAGTTTAACTATGGCTACACCTTC. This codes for CASSLEFNYGYTF.

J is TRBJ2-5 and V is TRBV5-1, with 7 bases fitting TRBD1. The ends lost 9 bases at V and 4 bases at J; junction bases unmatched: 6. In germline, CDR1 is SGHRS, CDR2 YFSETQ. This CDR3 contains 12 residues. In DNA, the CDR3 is TGCGCCACCGCCAGACAGGGAGAGACCCAGTACTTC. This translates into CATARQGETQYF.

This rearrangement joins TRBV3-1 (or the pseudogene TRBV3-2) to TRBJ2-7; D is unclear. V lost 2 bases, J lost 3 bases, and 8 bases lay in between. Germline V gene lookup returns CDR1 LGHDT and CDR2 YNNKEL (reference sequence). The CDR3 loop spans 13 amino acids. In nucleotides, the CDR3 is TGTGCCAGCAGCCAACGGGTAAACTACGAGCAGTACTTC. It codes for CASSQRVNYEQYF.

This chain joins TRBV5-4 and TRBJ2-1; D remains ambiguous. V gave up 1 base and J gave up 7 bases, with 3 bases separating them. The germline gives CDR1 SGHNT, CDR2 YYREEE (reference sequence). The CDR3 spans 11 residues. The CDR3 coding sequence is TGTGCCAGCAGCTTGTTAAATGAGCAGTTCTTC. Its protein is CASSLLNEQFF.

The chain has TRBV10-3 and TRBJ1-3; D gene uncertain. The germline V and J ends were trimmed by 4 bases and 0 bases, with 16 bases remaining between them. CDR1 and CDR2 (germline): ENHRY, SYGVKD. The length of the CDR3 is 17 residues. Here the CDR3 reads CAISGFSETSSGNTIYF. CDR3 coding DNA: TGTGCCATCAGTGGATTTAGCGAAACGAGCTCTGGAAACACCATATATTTT.

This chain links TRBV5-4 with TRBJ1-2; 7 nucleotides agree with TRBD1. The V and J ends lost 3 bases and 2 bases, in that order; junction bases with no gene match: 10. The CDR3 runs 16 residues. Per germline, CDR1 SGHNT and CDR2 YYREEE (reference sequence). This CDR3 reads CASSYSLDRVNYGYTF. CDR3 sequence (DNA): TGTGCCAGCAGCTACTCCCTTGACAGGGTAAACTATGGCTACACCTTC.

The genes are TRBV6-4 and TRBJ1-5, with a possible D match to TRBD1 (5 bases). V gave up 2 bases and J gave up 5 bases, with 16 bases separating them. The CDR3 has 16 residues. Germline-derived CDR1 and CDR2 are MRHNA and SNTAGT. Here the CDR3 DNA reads TGTGCCAGCAGTGACATTGGCAGGGATTCTGATCAGCCCCAGCATTTT. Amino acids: CASSDIGRDSDQPQHF.